This TCR beta chain comes out of a study of blood T cell repertoires in COVID-19. Study-wide background: Donors in the United States, Italy and Spain gave samples during acute or convalescent COVID-19. From T cells, B-cell-depleted T cells, or PBMCs came the material, which was cDNA or gDNA.

Seattle cases were enrolled at active infection and followed longitudinally. Between the trimmed V and J ends, which lost 4 bases and 1 base, there was a span of 12 bases. Germline V gene data show CDR1 as SGHDT and CDR2 as YYEEEE. The CDR3 spans 14 residues. Per the original methods: Nucleated cell number was recorded as an estimate derived from reference gene primer amplification. TCRdb's table, derived via immunoSEQ multiplex PCR, lists solely in-frame clones and lacks some. That table is the source of V, J and clone size, and D and trimming were worked out from the DNA. This sample has tens of thousands of clones; around 80% occur once, and the top ten carry around a quarter.

What was sequenced was peripheral blood. The V and J genes are TRBV5-6 and TRBJ2-7; TRBD1 is a possible D gene (5 bases). The TCR comes from an elderly woman with COVID-19, enrolled during active disease. The CDR3 reads CASSGPPGSYEQYF. In nucleotides, the CDR3 is TGTGCCAGCAGCGGACCTCCAGGGTCCTACGAGCAGTACTTC.